This TCR beta chain was profiled in a study of cytotoxic CD8 clonotypes in ibrutinib-treated CLL. On the study more broadly: Responses: approximately 25 partial, 2 complete; after median approximately six years, around 14 stayed remitted, approximately twelve progressed. Response samples were obtained once patients had received a median 12 months of treatment, range 6 to 36. Study observations and caveats: Baseline clonality, above age-matched healthy donor levels, tracked circulating CD8+ T-cell counts. The study found clonality rose at ibrutinib response, then fell toward baseline at progression.

Some clones are missing from TCRdb's copy, which holds only in-frame ones; the method was immunoSEQ multiplex PCR. The data contain tens of thousands of clones, around 78% of them singletons. A word on this clone: Antigen unknown.

Germline V lookup: CDR1 SGHNT, CDR2 YENEEA. The V end lost 5 bases, the J end lost 5 bases, and 12 bases lay between the germline ends. The CDR3 has 13 residues. Sequences were derived from PBMCs, sampled after 24 months of ibrutinib treatment. This receptor was identified in a human donor with chronic lymphocytic leukemia. This chain links TRBV11-3 with TRBJ2-5, with D hard to call. CDR3 region: CASSRSPPETQYF. The DNA for the CDR3 is TGTGCCAGCAGCCGGTCCCCCCCGGAGACCCAGTACTTC.